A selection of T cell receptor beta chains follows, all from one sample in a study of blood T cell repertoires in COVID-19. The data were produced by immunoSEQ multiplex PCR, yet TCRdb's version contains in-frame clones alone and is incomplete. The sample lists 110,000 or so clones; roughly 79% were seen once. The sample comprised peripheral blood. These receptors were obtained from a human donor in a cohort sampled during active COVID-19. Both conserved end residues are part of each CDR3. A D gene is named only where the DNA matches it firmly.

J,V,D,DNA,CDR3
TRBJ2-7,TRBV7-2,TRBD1,TGTGCCAGCAGCCGGGACAGGAGCTCCTACGAGCAGTACTTC,CASSRDRSSYEQYF
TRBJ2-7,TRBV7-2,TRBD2,TGTGCCAGCAGCTTAGGCCCTAGCGGGGCATCCTACGAGCAGTACTTC,CASSLGPSGASYEQYF
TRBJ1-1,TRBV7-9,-,TGTGCCAGCAGCCTGGACAGCCCGAACACTGAAGCTTTCTTT,CASSLDSPNTEAFF
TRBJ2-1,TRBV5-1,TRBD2,TGCGCCAGCAGCCCAAGGACTAGCGGGAGCGTAGATGAGCAGTTCTTC,CASSPRTSGSVDEQFF
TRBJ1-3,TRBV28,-,TGTGCCAGCAGTTTCCCAACATCAAGCTCTGGAAACACCATATATTTT,CASSFPTSSSGNTIYF
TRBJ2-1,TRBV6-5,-,TGTGCCAGCAGTTACGACAGGACTAGGGGTTTAAAGTTCTTC,CASSYDRTRGLKFF
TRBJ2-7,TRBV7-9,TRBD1,TGTGCCAGCAGCCCAGGGACAGGTTCCTACGAGCAGTACTTC,CASSPGTGSYEQYF
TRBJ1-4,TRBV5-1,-,-,CASSFGPGLGNEKLFF
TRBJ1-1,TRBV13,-,TGTGCCAGCAGCTTAGTTGCCGGGATTCGCCCTGAAGCTTTCTTT,CASSLVAGIRPEAFF
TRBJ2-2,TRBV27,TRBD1,TGTGCCAGCATCCGCTGGACAGGGCAGAACACCGGGGAGCTGTTTTTT,CASIRWTGQNTGELFF